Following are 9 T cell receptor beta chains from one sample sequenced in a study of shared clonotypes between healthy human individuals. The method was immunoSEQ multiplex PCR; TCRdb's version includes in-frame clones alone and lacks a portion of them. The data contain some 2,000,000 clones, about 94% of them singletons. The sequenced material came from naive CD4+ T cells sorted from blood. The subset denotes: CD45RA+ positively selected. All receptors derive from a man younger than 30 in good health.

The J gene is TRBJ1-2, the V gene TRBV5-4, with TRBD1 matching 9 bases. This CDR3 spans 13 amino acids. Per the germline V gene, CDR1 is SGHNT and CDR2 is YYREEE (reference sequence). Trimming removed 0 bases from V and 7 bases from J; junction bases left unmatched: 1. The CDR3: CASSLGGQGGYTF. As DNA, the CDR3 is TGTGCCAGCAGCTTGGGGGGACAGGGTGGCTACACCTTC.

This chain's CDR3 is CASRGPDRKRGTEAFF. In nucleotides, the CDR3 is TGTGCCAGCAGGGGCCCGGACAGAAAAAGGGGCACTGAAGCTTTCTTT. This rearrangement joins TRBV2 to TRBJ1-1; D may be TRBD1 (6 bases). Trimming removed 6 bases at V and 4 bases at J, with 21 bases between. Germline V gene data show CDR1 as SNHLY and CDR2 as FYNNEI. The CDR3 length is 16 residues.

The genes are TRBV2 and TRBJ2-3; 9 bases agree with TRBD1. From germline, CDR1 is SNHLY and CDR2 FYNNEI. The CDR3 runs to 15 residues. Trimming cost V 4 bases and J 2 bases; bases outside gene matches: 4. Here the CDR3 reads CASSGQGGNTDTQYF. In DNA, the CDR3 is TGTGCCAGCAGTGGACAGGGGGGAAACACAGATACGCAGTATTTT.

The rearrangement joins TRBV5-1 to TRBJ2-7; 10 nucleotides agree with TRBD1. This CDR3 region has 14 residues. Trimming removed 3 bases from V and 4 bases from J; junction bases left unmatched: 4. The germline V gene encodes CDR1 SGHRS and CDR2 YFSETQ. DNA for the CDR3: TGCGCCAGCAGCTCCCAGGGACAGGGGTACGAGCAGTACTTC. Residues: CASSSQGQGYEQYF.

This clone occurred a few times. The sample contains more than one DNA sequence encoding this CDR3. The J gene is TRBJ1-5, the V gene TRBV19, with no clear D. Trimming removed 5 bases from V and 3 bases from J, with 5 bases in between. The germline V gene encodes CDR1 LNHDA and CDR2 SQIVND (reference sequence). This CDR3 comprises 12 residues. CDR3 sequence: CASSPINQPQHF. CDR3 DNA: TGTGCCAGTAGTCCGATCAATCAGCCCCAGCATTTT.

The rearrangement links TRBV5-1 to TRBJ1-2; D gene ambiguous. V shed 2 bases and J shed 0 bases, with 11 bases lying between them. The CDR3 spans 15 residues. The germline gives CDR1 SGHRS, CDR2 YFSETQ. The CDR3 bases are TGCGCCAGCAGCTTCTCGGCAGGCTCTAACTATGGCTACACCTTC. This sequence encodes CASSFSAGSNYGYTF.

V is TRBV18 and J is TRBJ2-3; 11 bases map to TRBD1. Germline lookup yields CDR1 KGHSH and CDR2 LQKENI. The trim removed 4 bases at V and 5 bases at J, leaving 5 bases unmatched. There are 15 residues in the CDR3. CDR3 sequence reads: CASSLRTGGIDTQYF. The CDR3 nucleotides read TGTGCCAGCTCACTCCGGACAGGGGGCATAGATACGCAGTATTTT.

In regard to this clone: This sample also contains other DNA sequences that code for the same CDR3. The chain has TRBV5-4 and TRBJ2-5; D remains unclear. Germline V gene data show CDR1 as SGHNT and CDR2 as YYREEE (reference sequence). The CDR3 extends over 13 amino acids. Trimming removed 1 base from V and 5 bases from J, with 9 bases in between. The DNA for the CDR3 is TGTGCCAGCAGCTTGCCCGGGTTGGAGACCCAGTACTTC. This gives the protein CASSLPGLETQYF.

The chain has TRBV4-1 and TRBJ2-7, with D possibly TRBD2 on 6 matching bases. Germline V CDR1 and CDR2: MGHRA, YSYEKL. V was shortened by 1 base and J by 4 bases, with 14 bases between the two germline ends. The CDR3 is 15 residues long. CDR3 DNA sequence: TGCGCCAGCAGCCAAGTCGCCCGGGACTGGTACGAGCAGTACTTC. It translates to CASSQVARDWYEQYF.